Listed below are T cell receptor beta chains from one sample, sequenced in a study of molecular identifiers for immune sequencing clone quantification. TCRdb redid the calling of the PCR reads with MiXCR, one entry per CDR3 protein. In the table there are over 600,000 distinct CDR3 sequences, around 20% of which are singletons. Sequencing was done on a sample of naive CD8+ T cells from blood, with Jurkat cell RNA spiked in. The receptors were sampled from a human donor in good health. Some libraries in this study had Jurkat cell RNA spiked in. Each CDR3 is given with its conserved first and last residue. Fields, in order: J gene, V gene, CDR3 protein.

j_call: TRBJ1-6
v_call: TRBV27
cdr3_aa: CASSTTGDGYSPLHF

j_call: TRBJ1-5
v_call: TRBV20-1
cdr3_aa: CSARVHGPPGFQPQHF

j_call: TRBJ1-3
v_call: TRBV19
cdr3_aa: CASFNSIRSSGNTIYF

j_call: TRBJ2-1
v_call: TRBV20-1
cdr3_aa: CSARPNHLAGAEGEQFF

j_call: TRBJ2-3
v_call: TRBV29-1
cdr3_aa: CSVEGNSLTQYF

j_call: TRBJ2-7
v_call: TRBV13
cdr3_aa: CASSLAGSTSSYEQYF

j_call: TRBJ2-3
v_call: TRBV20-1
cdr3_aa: CSASPTRTSGRAESTDTQYF

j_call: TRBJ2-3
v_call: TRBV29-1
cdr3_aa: CSVDPTSGSTDTQYF

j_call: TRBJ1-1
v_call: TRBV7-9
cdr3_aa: CASSSMTAEAFF

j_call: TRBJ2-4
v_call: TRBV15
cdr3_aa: CATSRSPGPLYF

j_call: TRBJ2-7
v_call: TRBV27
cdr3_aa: CASSLSRNYEQYF

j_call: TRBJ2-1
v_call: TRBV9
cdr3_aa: CASSVESSGTPSYNEQFF

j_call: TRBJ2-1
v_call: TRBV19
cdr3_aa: CASKVGGNEQFF

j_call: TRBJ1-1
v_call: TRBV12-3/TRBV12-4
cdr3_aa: CASSGQSTEAFF

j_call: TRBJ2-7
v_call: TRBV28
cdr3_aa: CASGVGPEQYF

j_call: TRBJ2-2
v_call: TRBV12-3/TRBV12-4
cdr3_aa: CASSRSGEQTGELFF

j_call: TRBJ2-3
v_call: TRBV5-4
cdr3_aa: CASSFVTDRAGDTQYF

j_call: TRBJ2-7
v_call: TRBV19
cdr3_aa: CASTSHPRGSYEQYF

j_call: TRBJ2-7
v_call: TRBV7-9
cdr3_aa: CASSGTREPEQYF